This T cell receptor (beta chain) is drawn from a study of pediatric ulcerative colitis. This clone was seen only once. Its antigen is still unknown. The rectum was sampled with one to two pinch biopsies at colonoscopy. The method was immunoSEQ multiplex PCR; TCRdb's version includes in-frame clones alone and lacks a portion of them. The table has 15,000 to 20,000 clones, 70% to 80% seen once. Study conclusions and caveats: Compared with controls, ulcerative colitis showed greater blood-rectum clone sharing.

The sequence derives from a boy aged 5-17 years who was a control in a study of pediatric ulcerative colitis. The sample comprised gut tissue.

The CDR3 is CASRGTAKNYGYTF. In DNA form, the CDR3 reads TGTGCCAGCAGAGGGACAGCCAAAAACTATGGCTACACCTTC. The chain uses TRBV27 and TRBJ1-2; the match to TRBD1 covers 7 bases. This CDR3 region has 14 residues. V lost 6 bases, J lost 2 bases, and 6 bases stayed unmatched. Germline CDR1 is MNHEY and CDR2 is SMNVEV (reference sequence).